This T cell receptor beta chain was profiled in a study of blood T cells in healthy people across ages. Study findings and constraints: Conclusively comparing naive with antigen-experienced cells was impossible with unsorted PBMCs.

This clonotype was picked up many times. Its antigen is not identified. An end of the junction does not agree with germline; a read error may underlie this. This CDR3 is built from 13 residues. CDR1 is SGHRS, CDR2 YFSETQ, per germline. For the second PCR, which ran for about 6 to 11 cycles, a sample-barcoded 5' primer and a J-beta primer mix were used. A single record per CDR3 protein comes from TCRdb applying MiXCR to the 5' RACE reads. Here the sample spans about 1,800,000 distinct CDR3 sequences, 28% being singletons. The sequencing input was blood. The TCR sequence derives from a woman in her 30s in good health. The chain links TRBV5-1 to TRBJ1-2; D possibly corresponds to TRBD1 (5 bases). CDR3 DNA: TGTGCCAGCTCACCAGGGCAGGGCGGTGGCTACACCTTC. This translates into CASSPGQGGGYTF.